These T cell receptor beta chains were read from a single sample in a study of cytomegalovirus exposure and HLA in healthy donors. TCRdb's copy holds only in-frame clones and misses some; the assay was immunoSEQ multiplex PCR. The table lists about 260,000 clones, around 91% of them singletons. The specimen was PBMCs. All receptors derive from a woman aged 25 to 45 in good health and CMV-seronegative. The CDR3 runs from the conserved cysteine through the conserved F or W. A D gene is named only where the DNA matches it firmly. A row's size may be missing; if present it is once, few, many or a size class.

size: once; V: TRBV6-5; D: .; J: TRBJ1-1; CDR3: CATSRVGPRDTEAFF; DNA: TGTGCCACTTCCCGGGTCGGACCTAGGGACACTGAAGCTTTCTTT
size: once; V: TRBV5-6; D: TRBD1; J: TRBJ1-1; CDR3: CASSPRIGTGGIWTEAFF; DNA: TGTGCCAGCAGCCCGCGGATTGGGACAGGGGGCATCTGGACTGAAGCTTTCTTT
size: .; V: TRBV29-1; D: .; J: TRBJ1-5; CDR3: CSVGEGGPNQPQHF; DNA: TGCAGCGTTGGGGAGGGAGGCCCCAATCAGCCCCAGCATTTT
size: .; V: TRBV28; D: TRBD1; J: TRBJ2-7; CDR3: CASSLGTVSSYEQYF; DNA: TGTGCCAGCAGTTTGGGGACAGTGAGCTCCTACGAGCAGTACTTC
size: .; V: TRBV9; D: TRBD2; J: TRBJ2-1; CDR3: CASSVVGGSDYNEQFF; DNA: TGTGCCAGCAGCGTAGTGGGCGGGAGTGACTACAATGAGCAGTTCTTC
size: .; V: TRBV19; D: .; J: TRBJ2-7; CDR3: CATKDRFSYEQYF; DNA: TGTGCCACCAAAGACAGGTTTTCCTACGAGCAGTACTTC
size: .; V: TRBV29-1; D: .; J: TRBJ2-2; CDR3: CSVPLEDGSPNTGELFF; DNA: TGCAGCGTTCCACTAGAGGACGGGTCCCCGAACACCGGGGAGCTGTTTTTT
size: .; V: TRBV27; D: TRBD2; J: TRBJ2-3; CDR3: CASSLTAGDADTQYF; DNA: TGTGCCAGCAGTTTAACGGCGGGAGACGCAGATACGCAGTATTTT
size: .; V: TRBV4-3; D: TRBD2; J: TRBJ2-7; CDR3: CASSQALAGTYEQYF; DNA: TGCGCCAGCAGCCAAGCCCTAGCGGGAACCTACGAGCAGTACTTC
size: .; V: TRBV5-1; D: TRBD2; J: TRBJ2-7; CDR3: CASSPGGVTSGISYEQYF; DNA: TGCGCCAGCAGCCCAGGGGGGGTGACTAGCGGGATATCCTACGAGCAGTACTTC
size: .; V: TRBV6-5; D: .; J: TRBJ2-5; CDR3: CASSDLGTQYF; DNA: TGTGCCAGCTCCGATCTTGGGACCCAGTACTTC
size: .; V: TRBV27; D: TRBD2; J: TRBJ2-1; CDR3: CASSFSGRVFEQFF; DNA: TGTGCCAGCAGTTTCAGCGGGAGGGTATTTGAGCAGTTCTTC
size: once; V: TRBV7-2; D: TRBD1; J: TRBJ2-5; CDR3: CASSQGTGGETQYF; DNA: TGTGCCAGCAGCCAAGGGACAGGGGGGGAGACCCAGTACTTC
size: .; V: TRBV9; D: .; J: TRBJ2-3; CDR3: CASSVGTIYTDTQYF; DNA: TGTGCCAGCAGCGTTGGCACTATCTACACAGATACGCAGTATTTT
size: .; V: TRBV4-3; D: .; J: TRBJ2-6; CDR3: CASSQDWTALPGANVLTF; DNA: TGCGCCAGCAGCCAAGATTGGACCGCCCTACCAGGGGCCAACGTCCTGACTTTC
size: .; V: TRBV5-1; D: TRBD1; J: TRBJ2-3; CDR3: CASSIGQGTDTQYF; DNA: TGCGCCAGCAGCATCGGACAGGGAACAGATACGCAGTATTTT
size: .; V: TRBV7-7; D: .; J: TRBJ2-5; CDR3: CASSVGTSYQETQYF; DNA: TGTGCCAGCAGCGTCGGGACATCGTACCAAGAGACCCAGTACTTC
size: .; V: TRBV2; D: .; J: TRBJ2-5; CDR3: CASSEGHIRETQYF; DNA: TGTGCCAGCAGTGAAGGCCATATACGGGAGACCCAGTACTTC
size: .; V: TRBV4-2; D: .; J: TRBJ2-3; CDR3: CASSLDTDTQYF; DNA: TGTGCCAGCAGCCTGGACACAGATACGCAGTATTTT
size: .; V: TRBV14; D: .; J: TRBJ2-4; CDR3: CASSGGLNQGDIQYF; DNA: TGTGCCAGCAGTGGCGGGCTCAACCAAGGGGACATTCAGTACTTC
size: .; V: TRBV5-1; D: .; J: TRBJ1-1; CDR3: CASSLVTGHLTSGSSAFF; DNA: TGCGCCAGCAGCTTGGTAACTGGACACTTAACCTCAGGATCCAGCGCTTTCTTT
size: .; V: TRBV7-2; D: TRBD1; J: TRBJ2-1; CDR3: CASRSGTGVRNEQFF; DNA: TGTGCCAGCAGGTCGGGGACAGGGGTCAGAAATGAGCAGTTCTTC
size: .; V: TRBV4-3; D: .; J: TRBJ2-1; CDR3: CASSQDGQGVGRGNEQFF; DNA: TGCGCCAGCAGCCAAGATGGGCAGGGTGTCGGAAGGGGCAATGAGCAGTTCTTC
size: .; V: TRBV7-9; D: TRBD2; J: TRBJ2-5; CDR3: CASSSGGGAPQETQYF; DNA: TGTGCCAGCAGCTCGGGGGGGGGAGCCCCCCAAGAGACCCAGTACTTC
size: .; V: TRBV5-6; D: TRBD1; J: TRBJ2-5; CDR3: CASSLATGMGETQYF; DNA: TGTGCCAGCAGCTTGGCGACAGGGATGGGAGAGACCCAGTACTTC
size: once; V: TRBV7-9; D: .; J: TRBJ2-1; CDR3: CASSPGGNEQFF; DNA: TGTGCCAGCAGCCCCGGCGGGAATGAGCAGTTCTTC
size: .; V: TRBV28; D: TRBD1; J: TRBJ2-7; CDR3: CASPYIGWGQGPSGSYEQYF; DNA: TGTGCCAGCCCTTACATCGGCTGGGGACAGGGCCCCTCGGGCTCCTACGAGCAGTACTTC
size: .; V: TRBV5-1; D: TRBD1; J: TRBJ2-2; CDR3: CASRGQGATGELFF; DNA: TGCGCCAGCAGGGGACAGGGGGCCACCGGGGAGCTGTTTTTT
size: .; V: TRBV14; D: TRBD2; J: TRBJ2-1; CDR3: CASSPWTSGSAGEQFF; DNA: TGTGCCAGCAGCCCCTGGACTAGCGGGAGCGCTGGTGAGCAGTTCTTC
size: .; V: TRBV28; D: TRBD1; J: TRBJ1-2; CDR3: CASRGTADYGYTF; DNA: TGTGCCAGCAGGGGGACAGCCGACTATGGCTACACCTTC
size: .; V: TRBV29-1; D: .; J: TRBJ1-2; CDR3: CSVDAPYDYGYTF; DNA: TGCAGCGTTGATGCACCGTACGACTATGGCTACACCTTC
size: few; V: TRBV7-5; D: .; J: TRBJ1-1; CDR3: CVRSFNGPEAFF; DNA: TGTGTCAGAAGCTTCAACGGACCTGAAGCTTTCTTT
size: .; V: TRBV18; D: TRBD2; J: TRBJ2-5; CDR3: CASSRDASGRTNQETQYF; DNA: TGTGCCAGCTCACGTGATGCTAGCGGGAGGACTAATCAAGAGACCCAGTACTTC
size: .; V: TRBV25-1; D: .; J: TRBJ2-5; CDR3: CASSEWLVQETQYF; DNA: TGTGCCAGCAGTGAGTGGCTAGTCCAAGAGACCCAGTACTTC
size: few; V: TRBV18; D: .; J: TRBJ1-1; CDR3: CASSPSENTEAFF; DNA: TGTGCCAGCTCACCATCGGAGAACACTGAAGCTTTCTTT
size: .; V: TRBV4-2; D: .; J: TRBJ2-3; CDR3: CASSQTPLSTDTQYF; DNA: TGTGCCAGCAGCCAAACCCCGTTAAGCACAGATACGCAGTATTTT
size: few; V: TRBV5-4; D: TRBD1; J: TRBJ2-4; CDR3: CASSWDRGLAKNIQYF; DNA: TGTGCCAGCAGCTGGGACAGGGGACTAGCCAAAAACATTCAGTACTTC
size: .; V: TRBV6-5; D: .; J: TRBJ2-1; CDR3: CASSAGYNEQFF; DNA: TGTGCCAGCAGCGCGGGGTACAATGAGCAGTTCTTC
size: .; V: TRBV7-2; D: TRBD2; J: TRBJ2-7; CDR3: CASSLLTSGRAYEQYF; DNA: TGTGCCAGCAGCTTATTGACTAGCGGGAGGGCCTACGAGCAGTACTTC
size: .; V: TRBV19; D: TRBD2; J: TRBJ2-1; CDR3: CASSRERERNEQFF; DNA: TGTGCCAGTAGCCGGGAGCGGGAGAGAAATGAGCAGTTCTTC
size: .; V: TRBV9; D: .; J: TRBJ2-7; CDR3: CASSPHGGEQYF; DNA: TGTGCCAGCAGCCCTCATGGGGGCGAGCAGTACTTC
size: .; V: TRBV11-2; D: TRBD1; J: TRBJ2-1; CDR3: CASSLVTGQGAYNEQFF; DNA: TGTGCCAGCAGCTTAGTTACGGGACAGGGGGCCTACAATGAGCAGTTCTTC
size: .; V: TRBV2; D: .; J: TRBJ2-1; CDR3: CASSLDYNEQFF; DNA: TGTGCCAGCAGTCTTGATTACAATGAGCAGTTCTTC
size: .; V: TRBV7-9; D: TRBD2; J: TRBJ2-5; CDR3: CASSSGTSGRPHLTQYF; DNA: TGTGCCAGCAGCTCGGGGACTAGCGGGAGACCCCACTTGACCCAGTACTTC
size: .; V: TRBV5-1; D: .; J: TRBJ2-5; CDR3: CASSLEGETQYF; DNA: TGCGCCAGCAGCTTGGAGGGCGAGACCCAGTACTTC
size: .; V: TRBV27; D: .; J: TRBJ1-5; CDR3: CASSPPNQPQHF; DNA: TGTGCCAGCAGCCCTCCCAATCAGCCCCAGCATTTT
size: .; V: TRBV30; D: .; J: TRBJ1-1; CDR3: CAWSVDPGKAFF; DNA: TGTGCCTGGAGTGTAGATCCAGGGAAGGCTTTCTTT
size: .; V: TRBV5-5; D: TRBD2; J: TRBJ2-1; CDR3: CASSLTGTSRDEQFF; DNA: TGTGCCAGCAGCTTAACCGGGACTAGCAGGGATGAGCAGTTCTTC
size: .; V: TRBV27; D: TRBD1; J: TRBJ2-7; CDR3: CASRLGQGTYEQYF; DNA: TGTGCCAGCCGCTTGGGACAGGGGACTTACGAGCAGTACTTC
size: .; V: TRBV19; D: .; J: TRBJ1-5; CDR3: CATGPGNQPQHF; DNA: TGTGCCACCGGCCCGGGCAATCAGCCCCAGCATTTT
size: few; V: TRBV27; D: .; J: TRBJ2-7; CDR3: CASSPLGPYEQYF; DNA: TGTGCCAGCAGTCCTCTCGGTCCCTACGAGCAGTACTTC
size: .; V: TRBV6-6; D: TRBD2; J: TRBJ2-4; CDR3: CASRHTSGPPRFQYF; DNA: TGTGCCAGCAGGCACACTAGCGGGCCCCCCCGATTTCAGTACTTC
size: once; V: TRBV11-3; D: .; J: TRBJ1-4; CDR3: CASSSRRQATNEKLFF; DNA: TGTGCCAGCAGCTCGCGACGACAGGCCACTAATGAAAAACTGTTTTTT
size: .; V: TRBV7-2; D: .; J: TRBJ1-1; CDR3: CASSVTGYSNTEAFF; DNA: TGTGCCAGCAGCGTTACAGGGTATTCGAACACTGAAGCTTTCTTT
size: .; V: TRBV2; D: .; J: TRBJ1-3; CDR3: CASSTGIAGNTIYF; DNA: TGTGCCAGCAGCACAGGGATAGCTGGAAACACCATATATTTT
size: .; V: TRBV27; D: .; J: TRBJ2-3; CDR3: CASSLGGSTDTQYF; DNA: TGTGCCAGCAGTTTAGGCGGGAGCACAGATACGCAGTATTTT
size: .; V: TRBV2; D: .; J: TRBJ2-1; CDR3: CASSEAAYNEQFF; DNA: TGTGCCAGCAGTGAAGCGGCCTACAATGAGCAGTTCTTC
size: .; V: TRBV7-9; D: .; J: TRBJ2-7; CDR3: CASSSYGQASSYEQYF; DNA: TGTGCCAGCAGCTCCTATGGGCAAGCGAGCTCCTACGAGCAGTACTTC
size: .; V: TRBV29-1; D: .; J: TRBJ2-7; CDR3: CSVGAQLISYEQYF; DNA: TGCAGCGTTGGTGCTCAGCTAATATCCTACGAGCAGTACTTC
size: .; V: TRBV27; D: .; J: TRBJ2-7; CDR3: CASSKGSSSYEQYF; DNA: TGTGCCAGCAGTAAGGGGTCTAGTTCCTACGAGCAGTACTTC